These 19 T cell receptor beta chains were all obtained from the same sample, sequenced in a study of identical twins. From the 5' RACE reads, TCRdb called clonotypes with MiXCR, one entry per CDR3 protein. The sample contains 500,000 to 700,000 distinct CDR3 sequences, just over 7% of which appear only once. These data also formed part of another study, on yellow fever vaccine responses in identical twins.

Input material: PBMCs. These receptors were collected from a woman aged 18-30 years in good health.

This clonotype was found many times. The chain couples TRBV6-6 to TRBJ1-2; D gene uncertain. This CDR3 has 12 residues. Trimming left V 7 bases short and J 3 bases short, with 9 bases between. Per the germline V gene, CDR1 is MNHNY and CDR2 is SVGAGI (reference sequence). This CDR3 reads CASTKSDYGYTF. In DNA, the CDR3 is TGTGCCAGCACTAAAAGTGACTATGGCTACACCTTC.

This clonotype was seen a few times. The rearrangement uses TRBV6-5 and TRBJ2-1, with D possibly matching TRBD2 (5 bases). The CDR3 runs 14 residues. V dropped 2 bases and J dropped 8 bases, with 13 bases sitting between them. Germline loops: CDR1 MNHEY, CDR2 SVGAGI. The CDR3 nucleotides are TGTGCCAGCAGTTACCCTGGACTCCCCGATGAGCAGTTCTTC. This sequence encodes CASSYPGLPDEQFF.

This clonotype was counted a few times. The rearrangement joins TRBV3-1 to TRBJ2-7; 8 positions agree with TRBD2. The trim removed 0 bases at V and 5 bases at J, leaving 9 bases unmatched. The CDR3 is 16 amino acids. Germline values: CDR1 LGHDT, CDR2 YNNKEL (reference sequence). CDR3: CASSQDPTSGRNEQYF. In nucleotides, the CDR3 is TGTGCCAGCAGCCAAGACCCTACCAGCGGGAGAAACGAGCAGTACTTC.

This clonotype was counted a few times. The chain carries TRBV28 and TRBJ1-2, with D possibly TRBD1 on 5 matching bases. The V end lost 11 bases, the J end lost 2 bases, and 12 bases lay between the germline ends. The CDR3 extends over 12 amino acids. Germline V CDR1 and CDR2: MDHEN, SYDVKM. CDR3 protein: CASRAPNYGYTF. The CDR3 nucleotides are TGTGCCTCCAGGGCCCCAAACTATGGCTACACCTTC.

This clonotype was counted a few times. The chain combines TRBV28 with TRBJ2-7; D possibly corresponds to TRBD2 (6 bases). Deletions cut 6 bases from V and 3 bases from J, with 12 bases between. Germline CDR1 reads MDHEN; CDR2 reads SYDVKM. CDR3 length equals 13 residues. The CDR3 sequence is CASRTGTDYEQYF. CDR3 nucleotide sequence: TGTGCCAGCAGAACCGGGACTGACTACGAGCAGTACTTC.

This sequence joins TRBV5-5 and TRBJ2-5; D possibly matches TRBD1 or TRBD2 (5 bases each). CDR3 length equals 13 residues. Germline CDR1 and CDR2: SGHKS and YYEKEE (reference sequence). The ends were cut back, 4 bases at V and 3 bases at J, with 10 bases in the middle. The CDR3 sequence is CASSMGTEETQYF. In DNA, the CDR3 is TGTGCCAGCAGCATGGGGACGGAAGAGACCCAGTACTTC.

The J gene is TRBJ2-1, the V gene TRBV27, with D tentatively TRBD1 (5 bases). V dropped 7 bases and J dropped 9 bases, with 10 bases sitting between them. The CDR3 is 11 amino acids. Germline CDR1 and CDR2: MNHEY and SMNVEV (reference sequence). DNA for the CDR3: TGTGCCAGCATTCCTGGGGCTGAGCAGTTCTTC. Its translation: CASIPGAEQFF.

The chain uses TRBV20-1 and TRBJ2-3; 8 bases fit TRBD1. CDR3 length: 15 amino acids. Trimming at V came to 1 base and at J to 1 base, leaving 4 bases not matched to a gene. Looked up from germline, CDR1 is DFQATT and CDR2 is SNEGSKA (reference sequence). In nucleotides, the CDR3 is TGCAGTGCTAGAGGGGCGGGACAGGGCACAGATACGCAGTATTTT. This gives the protein CSARGAGQGTDTQYF.

This chain links TRBV4-2 with TRBJ2-5; TRBD2 agrees at 7 bases. Germline V CDR1 and CDR2: LGHNA, YNFKEQ. The CDR3 covers 15 residues. Trimming removed 3 bases from V and 3 bases from J; junction bases left unmatched: 7. The CDR3 DNA follows: TGTGCCAGCAGCCACTTTGTCGGGGGGAAAGAGACCCAGTACTTC. Translating gives CASSHFVGGKETQYF.

Only a few counts were recorded for this clonotype. The rearrangement links TRBV3-1 to TRBJ2-5; D is perhaps TRBD2 (5 bases). Germline values: CDR1 LGHDT, CDR2 YNNKEL (reference sequence). The CDR3 is made up of 16 amino acids. The ends were cut back, 0 bases at V and 5 bases at J, with 16 bases in the middle. The CDR3 coding sequence is TGTGCCAGCAGCCAAGAGGACTCGAGCCCCAGGGAGACCCAGTACTTC. This encodes CASSQEDSSPRETQYF.

The rearrangement uses TRBV29-1 and TRBJ2-7; 7 bases line up with TRBD2. Losses at the gene ends were 5 bases for V and 2 bases for J; bases not matched to a gene: 6. Germline CDR1 SQVTM, CDR2 ANQGSEA. The CDR3 has 13 amino acids. Written as DNA, the CDR3 is TGCAGCGTTAGGAGCGGGAACCCCTACGAGCAGTACTTC. It is translated as CSVRSGNPYEQYF.

This clonotype occurred a few times. The rearrangement joins TRBV10-2 to TRBJ2-3; no clear D gene. The CDR3 runs 15 residues. Trimming took off 5 bases at V and 1 base at J, with 13 bases between the two ends. Germline CDR1 WSHSY, CDR2 SAAADI. In DNA form, the CDR3 reads TGCGCCAGCAGTTGGTCCGCACTCGGCACAGATACGCAGTATTTT. Translated, it gives CASSWSALGTDTQYF.

This clonotype was recorded a few times. V is TRBV15 and J is TRBJ2-2; TRBD1 matches 8 bases. CDR3 size: 15 residues. Trimming cost V 4 bases and J 6 bases; bases outside gene matches: 7. The germline V gene encodes CDR1 LNHNV and CDR2 YYDKDF (reference sequence). This CDR3 reads CATSTRLRGPGELFF. The CDR3 DNA follows: TGTGCCACCAGCACACGACTCAGGGGGCCCGGGGAGCTGTTTTTT.

In its sample, this clonotype was seen a few times. This chain uses TRBV5-6 with TRBJ2-7, with D possibly being TRBD1 or TRBD2 (5 bases each). CDR1 is SGHDT and CDR2 is YYEEEE in the germline V gene. Trimming stripped 3 bases from V and 2 bases from J, with 18 bases between. This CDR3 contains 16 residues. CDR3: CASSWYPGRETYEQYF. DNA for the CDR3: TGTGCCAGCAGCTGGTATCCGGGACGGGAAACCTACGAGCAGTACTTC.

The chain joins TRBV7-9 to TRBJ2-1; tentative D call: TRBD1 (5 bases). V dropped 3 bases and J dropped 7 bases, with 16 bases sitting between them. The germline V gene encodes CDR1 SEHNR and CDR2 FQNEAQ (reference sequence). The CDR3 is 15 amino acids. The CDR3 sequence is CASSLGRQSYNEQFF. CDR3 DNA: TGTGCCAGCAGCTTGGGGCGGCAGAGCTATAATGAGCAGTTCTTC.

In its sample, this clonotype was seen many times. The CDR3 nucleotides are TGCAGCGTCCCTTGGGGCACAGATACGCAGTATTTT. Its translation: CSVPWGTDTQYF. V is TRBV29-1 and J is TRBJ2-3, with D unresolved. V was trimmed by 6 bases and J by 1 base, leaving 8 bases between them. CDR1 is SQVTM, CDR2 ANQGSEA, per germline. The CDR3 has 12 residues.

There are a few counts of this clonotype. The V call is TRBV27, the J call TRBJ2-4, with 8 bases identical to TRBD1. The CDR3 is 15 amino acids. V lost 5 bases and J lost 8; bases outside the gene matches: 11. Germline V lookup: CDR1 MNHEY, CDR2 SMNVEV (reference sequence). The DNA for the CDR3 is TGTGCCAGCAGTCCCAGGGACAGGACGTCTGACATTCAGTACTTC. Translating it yields CASSPRDRTSDIQYF.

There are many counts of this clonotype. The chain employs TRBV7-9 and TRBJ1-1, with D hard to call. V lost 7 bases and J lost 4, with 13 bases in between. CDR3 length equals 13 residues. Germline V gene lookup returns CDR1 SEHNR and CDR2 FQNEAQ (reference sequence). The CDR3 coding sequence is TGTGCCAGCACTCGGGAGGGCCCCACTGAAGCTTTCTTT. This codes for CASTREGPTEAFF.

This chain connects TRBV2 to TRBJ2-1; 9 nucleotides agree with TRBD2. CDR1 SNHLY and CDR2 FYNNEI come from the germline V gene. The CDR3 has 17 amino acids. V lost 6 bases to trimming and J lost 2 bases; unmatched junction nucleotides: 11. The CDR3 DNA reads as TGTGCCAGCAGGCACGACTCTGCTAGCGGGACCTACAATGAGCAGTTCTTC. The encoded protein is CASRHDSASGTYNEQFF.